This entry is about one TCR beta chain. The data were obtained in a study of T-cell reconstitution after alpha-beta-depleted transplantation in children. For TCRbeta, the library was prepared with unique molecular identifiers. Using its own MiXCR run on the PCR reads, TCRdb lists one record per CDR3 protein. Here the sample spans a few hundred thousand distinct CDR3 sequences, about a tenth being singletons. The germline gives CDR1 SQVTM, CDR2 ANQGSEA. The trim removed 3 bases at V and 5 bases at J, leaving 17 bases unmatched. The CDR3 runs to 18 residues. V and J are TRBV29-1 and TRBJ2-2; 8 bases are shared with TRBD2. The sequencing here drew on PBMCs from the stem cell graft donor, taken from the stem cell graft. The clonotype originates from a human donor who donated a stem cell graft to a child with acute lymphoblastic leukemia. Here the CDR3 DNA reads TGCAGCGTTGATTTAGGAGCGGGAGCTCTCCGACGAACCGGGGAGCTGTTTTTT. It translates to CSVDLGAGALRRTGELFF.